The next 3 T cell receptor beta chains were all read from a single sample in a study of early T cells in non-severe SARS-CoV-2 infection. TCRdb recomputed calls from the 5' RACE reads with MiXCR, one row per CDR3 protein. This sample yields approximately 27,000 distinct CDR3 sequences, of which under 6% are seen a single time; approximately 5.6% belongs to the top ten. Sequencing input: whole blood. The receptors come from an adult who was a healthcare worker with PCR-confirmed SARS-CoV-2 infection or an uninfected control (not recorded which).

The CDR3 DNA reads TGTGCCATCAATGGCAGGGTAACCTACAATGAGCAGTTCTTC. It codes for CAINGRVTYNEQFF. The rearrangement joins TRBV10-3 to TRBJ2-1; TRBD1 might be the D (5 bases). Germline values: CDR1 ENHRY, CDR2 SYGVKD. Trimming took off 7 bases at V and 2 bases at J, with 12 bases between the two ends. The CDR3 runs 14 residues.

V usage is TRBV20-1 and J usage is TRBJ2-5; D remains unclear. V lost 6 bases and J 3 bases, leaving 11 bases between the germline ends. The CDR3 loop spans 12 amino acids. CDR1 and CDR2 (germline): DFQATT, SNEGSKA (reference sequence). CDR3 DNA sequence: TGCAGTGCAACGGACGGCGAAGAGACCCAGTACTTC. This sequence encodes CSATDGEETQYF.

This clonotype was detected many times. V is TRBV24-1 and J is TRBJ2-5; D gene uncertain. The ends were cut back, 6 bases at V and 5 bases at J, with 6 bases in the middle. Germline V lookup: CDR1 KGHDR, CDR2 SFDVKD. This CDR3 is 11 amino acids long. Here the CDR3 reads CATSTGETQYF. The CDR3, as DNA: TGTGCCACCAGTACTGGGGAGACCCAGTACTTC.